The T cell receptor beta chain described here comes from a study of radiotherapy plus CTLA-4 blockade in lung cancer. Study information: An objective response was seen in around 17% of patients, and disease control in 25% to 40%.

TCRdb keeps only in-frame clones here, not all; method: immunoSEQ multiplex PCR. The sample shows 85,000 to 90,000 clones, around 87% of them seen only once. Focal radiation plus CTLA-4 blockade with ipilimumab was administered to patients who had chemo-refractory metastatic non-small-cell lung cancer. The CDR3 consists of 15 residues. Germline CDR1 SGHAT, CDR2 FQNNGV. V gave up 0 bases and J gave up 0 bases, with 5 bases separating them. The receptor comes from a human donor with non-small cell lung cancer that progressed on radiotherapy plus ipilimumab. The chain employs TRBV11-2 and TRBJ1-4; possibly TRBD1 for D (5 bases). The sample here was peripheral blood, taken from a patient treated with radiotherapy plus ipilimumab. The CDR3 here is CASSLETATNEKLFF. CDR3 coding DNA: TGTGCCAGCAGCTTAGAGACAGCAACTAATGAAAAACTGTTTTTT.